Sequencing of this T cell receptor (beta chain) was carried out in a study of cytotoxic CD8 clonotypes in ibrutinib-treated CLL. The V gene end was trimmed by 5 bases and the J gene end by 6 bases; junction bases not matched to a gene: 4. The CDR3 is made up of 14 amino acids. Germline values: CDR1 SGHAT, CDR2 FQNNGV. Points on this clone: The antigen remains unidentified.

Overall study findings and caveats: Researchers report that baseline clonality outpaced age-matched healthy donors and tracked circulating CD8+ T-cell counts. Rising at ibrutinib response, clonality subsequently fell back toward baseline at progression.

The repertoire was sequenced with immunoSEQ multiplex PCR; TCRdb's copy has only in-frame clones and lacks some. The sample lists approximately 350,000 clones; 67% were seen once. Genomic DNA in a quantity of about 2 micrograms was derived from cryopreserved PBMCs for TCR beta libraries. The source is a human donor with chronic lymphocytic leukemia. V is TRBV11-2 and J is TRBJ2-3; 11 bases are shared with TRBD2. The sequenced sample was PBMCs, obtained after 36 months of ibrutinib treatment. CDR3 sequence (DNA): TGTGCCAGCAGCAATAGCGGGAGGGCCGATACGCAGTATTTT. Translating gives CASSNSGRADTQYF.